Presented here are 8 T cell receptor beta chains from one specimen sequenced in a study of human T cells and chemical hapten exposure. TCRdb fed the RACE reads into MiXCR, producing one record per CDR3 protein. In the table there are a few hundred thousand distinct CDR3 sequences, nearly 5% of which are singletons. Time point: patch test 1, 2 weeks after DPC sensitization. Treatment: therapeutic diphenylcyclopropenone sensitization with weekly scalp DPC. This material consisted of whole blood, taken in connection with sensitization to the hapten diphenylcyclopropenone (DPC). Every receptor here comes from a woman between 45 and 65 years old with alopecia areata. Some clones in this sample may be carry-over from other donors' samples.

The chain is built from TRBV2 and TRBJ2-4, with 14 bases lining up with TRBD2. V shed 8 bases, J shed 0 bases, and the junction held 9 bases outside the gene matches. CDR3 length equals 18 residues. Germline CDR1 is SNHLY and CDR2 is FYNNEI. The DNA for the CDR3 is TGTGCCAGCGGCGGACCGGGACTAGCGGGAGTAGCCAAAAACATTCAGTACTTC. Its translation is CASGGPGLAGVAKNIQYF.

This clonotype has at least ten counts. V usage is TRBV12-3 or TRBV12-4 and J usage is TRBJ1-1, with D perhaps matching TRBD1 (6 bases). This CDR3 is 15 amino acids long. V lost 5 bases and J 4 bases, leaving 17 bases between the germline ends. The CDR3 spells CASSPDQGSFTEAFF. CDR3 in DNA: TGTGCCAGCAGTCCCGACCAGGGGTCCTTCACTGAAGCTTTCTTT.

The sample holds many counts of this clonotype. The J gene is TRBJ2-3, the V gene TRBV12-5; 7 bases fit TRBD2. This CDR3 region has 14 residues. Germline loops: CDR1 LGHNT, CDR2 FRNRAP. The J segment lost 0 bases and the V segment lost 4 bases, leaving 1 base of the junction unmatched. This CDR3 reads CASGWGGSTDTQYF. Here the CDR3 DNA reads TGTGCTAGTGGTTGGGGGGGAAGCACAGATACGCAGTATTTT.

CDR3 protein: CASSLTSSSDTQYF. The CDR3 DNA is TGCGCCAGCAGCCTGACCTCTAGCAGTGATACGCAGTATTTT. The genes are TRBV5-1 and TRBJ2-3, with D possibly matching TRBD2 (5 bases). Germline assignment: CDR1 SGHRS and CDR2 YFSETQ. The CDR3 spans 14 residues. The ends were cut back, 4 bases at V and 6 bases at J, with 15 bases in the middle.

This clonotype has only a few counts. This chain's CDR3 is CASSFPTSGTDTQYF. Written as DNA, the CDR3 is TGTGCCAGCAGCTTCCCGACTAGCGGAACAGATACGCAGTATTTT. J is TRBJ2-3 and V is TRBV13, with 9 bases lining up with TRBD2. CDR1 PRHDT and CDR2 FYEKMQ come from the germline V gene (reference sequence). V shed 3 bases and J 3 bases; nucleotides not matched to a gene: 4. The length of the CDR3 is 15 residues.

This clonotype has at least ten counts. The chain is built from TRBV9 and TRBJ2-3, with 8 bases identical to TRBD2. Germline-derived CDR1 and CDR2 are SGDLS and YYNGEE. The CDR3 sequence is 14 residues long. V shed 3 bases and J 11 bases; nucleotides not matched to a gene: 11. This CDR3 is CASSALLADGVQYF. The DNA of the CDR3 is TGTGCCAGCAGCGCTTTACTAGCGGACGGGGTGCAGTATTTT.

This clonotype occurred a few times. V and J are TRBV5-6 and TRBJ2-7; D possibly corresponds to TRBD2 (6 bases). This CDR3 has 15 residues. V gave up 4 bases and J gave up 10 bases, with 24 bases separating them. The germline gives CDR1 SGHDT, CDR2 YYEEEE. The CDR3 protein is CASSSLGSTTRDQYF. CDR3 nucleotide sequence: TGTGCCAGCAGCAGCTTGGGTTCGACGACGCGGGATCAGTACTTC. The whole variable domain, filled in from reference TRBV5-6 and TRBJ2-7, reads DAGVTQSPTHLIKTRGQQVTLRCSPKSGHDTVSWYQQALGQGPQFIFQYYEEEERQRGNFPDRFSGHQFPNYSSELNVNALLLGDSALYLCASSSLGSTTRDQYFGPGTRLTVT.

This clonotype was seen repeatedly, ten times or more. This chain links TRBV2 with TRBJ1-1; 12 positions match TRBD1. V was clipped by 8 bases and J by 4 bases; unmatched bases: 8. CDR3 size: 15 residues. CDR1 SNHLY and CDR2 FYNNEI come from the germline V gene. The CDR3 region is CASPGQGALGTEAFF. CDR3 DNA: TGTGCCAGCCCGGGACAGGGGGCGCTGGGCACTGAAGCTTTCTTT.